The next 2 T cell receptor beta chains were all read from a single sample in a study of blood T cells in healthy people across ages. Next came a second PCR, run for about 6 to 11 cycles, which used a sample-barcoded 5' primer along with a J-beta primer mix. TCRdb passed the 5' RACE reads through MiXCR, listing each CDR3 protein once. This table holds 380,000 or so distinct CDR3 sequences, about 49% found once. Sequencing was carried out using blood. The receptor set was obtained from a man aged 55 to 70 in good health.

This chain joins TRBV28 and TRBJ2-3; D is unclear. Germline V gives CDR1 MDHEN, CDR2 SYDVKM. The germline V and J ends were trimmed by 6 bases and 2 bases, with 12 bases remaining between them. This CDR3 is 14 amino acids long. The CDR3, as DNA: TGTGCCAGCAGCAGCAACACCCCCACAGATACGCAGTATTTT. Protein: CASSSNTPTDTQYF.

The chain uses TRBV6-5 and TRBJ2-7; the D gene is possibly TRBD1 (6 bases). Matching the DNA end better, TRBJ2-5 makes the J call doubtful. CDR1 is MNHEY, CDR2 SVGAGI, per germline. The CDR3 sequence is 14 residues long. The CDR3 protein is CASTNPTGSETQYF. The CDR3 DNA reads TGTGCCAGCACCAACCCGACAGGTTCCGAGACCCAGTACTTC.